These T cell receptor beta chains were read from a single sample in a study of T-cell reconstitution after alpha-beta-depleted transplantation in children. TCRdb redid the calling of the PCR reads with MiXCR, one entry per CDR3 protein. Of roughly 500,000 distinct CDR3 sequences listed, approximately 30% were seen once; the top ten hold approximately 2.3%. The starting material was PBMCs from the stem cell graft donor, obtained from the stem cell graft. The receptors shown here come from a human donor who donated a stem cell graft to a child with aplastic anemia. Both conserved end residues are part of each CDR3.

J gene | V gene | CDR3 protein
TRBJ2-4 | TRBV10-3 | CAISRDREGIQYF
TRBJ2-1 | TRBV30 | CAWSVSLLAGGPTLSYNEQFF
TRBJ2-1 | TRBV7-3 | CASRTGTSGSRANNEQFF
TRBJ2-1 | TRBV7-2 | CASSLGNLAGDEQFF
TRBJ2-7 | TRBV20-1 | CSARSTGTYEQYF
TRBJ1-1 | TRBV5-1 | CASSLYQGYTEAFF
TRBJ1-4 | TRBV6-1 | CATTIDRSNEKLFF
TRBJ2-4 | TRBV11-2 | CASSSPTSGRRLTGNIQYF
TRBJ1-1 | TRBV10-3 | CAMGQGNTEAFF
TRBJ1-5 | TRBV28 | CASSPGWPQHF
TRBJ1-5 | TRBV27 | CASRKDGSNQPQHF
TRBJ2-7 | TRBV12-3/TRBV12-4 | CASSFGLSGTHYEQYF
TRBJ1-3 | TRBV5-4 | CASSSYRGQGKSGNTIYF
TRBJ2-1 | TRBV13 | CASTCANRGDEYNEQFF
TRBJ2-1 | TRBV5-1 | CASSLDGGLNEQFF